The 26 T cell receptor beta chains reported below all come from one sample, sequenced in a study of shared clonotypes between healthy human individuals. Naive CD8 cells, CD45RO-negative and positively selected for CCR7, excluded terminally differentiated effector memory CD45RA+ cells. Repertoires were generated with immunoSEQ multiplex PCR, while TCRdb's copy carries only in-frame clones and drops some. This table holds more than 2 million clones, over 85% found once. The sample taken for sequencing was naive CD8+ T cells from PBMCs. All receptors come from a man aged 18 to 30 in good health. Some clones in this sample may be carry-over from other donors' samples.

Only one count was recorded for this clone. This chain uses TRBV27 with TRBJ2-1, with TRBD2 as a possible D gene (6 bases). Trimming shortened V by 6 bases and J by 3 bases, and 15 bases separated the two germline ends. CDR1 is MNHEY, CDR2 SMNVEV, per germline (reference sequence). This CDR3 is 15 amino acids long. DNA of the CDR3: TGTGCCAGCAGGGAGATAGCGGATGGCTACAATGAGCAGTTCTTC. Translated, it gives CASREIADGYNEQFF.

The chain combines TRBV6-5 with TRBJ2-7, with D unresolved. Germline values: CDR1 MNHEY, CDR2 SVGAGI. The V end was cut by 5 bases, the J end by 4 bases, with 12 bases between. The CDR3 has 13 residues. The CDR3 nucleotides read TGTGCCAGCAGTCCCAGACCCGGTTACGAGCAGTACTTC. Its translation: CASSPRPGYEQYF.

J is TRBJ2-1 and V is TRBV27; 11 bases line up with TRBD1. This CDR3 has 14 residues. Losses at the gene ends were 8 bases for V and 7 bases for J; bases not matched to a gene: 7. CDR1 and CDR2 (germline): MNHEY, SMNVEV (reference sequence). The CDR3 DNA sequence: TGTGCCAGCGCGGACAGGGGGCGCGGGAATGAGCAGTTCTTC. Amino acids: CASADRGRGNEQFF.

V and J are TRBV28 and TRBJ2-1; tentatively, D is TRBD2 (5 bases). V lost 5 bases, J lost 3 bases, and 17 bases lay in between. CDR3 size: 16 residues. Germline CDR1 and CDR2: MDHEN and SYDVKM. This CDR3 is CASSNLLVNDYNEQFF. The CDR3 DNA follows: TGTGCCAGCAGTAACCTACTAGTGAACGACTACAATGAGCAGTTCTTC.

This chain connects TRBV19 to TRBJ1-2, with a possible D match to TRBD1 (6 bases). Germline V lookup: CDR1 LNHDA, CDR2 SQIVND (reference sequence). This CDR3 is built from 13 residues. Trimming removed 5 bases from V and 2 bases from J, with 9 bases in between. This CDR3 reads CASSFQGNYGYTF. In DNA form, the CDR3 reads TGTGCCAGTAGTTTCCAGGGGAACTATGGCTACACCTTC.

This chain links TRBV5-1 with TRBJ2-5; D perhaps matches TRBD2 (5 bases). The J call may be faulty, since TRBJ2-7 better matches the DNA end. The CDR3 extends over 16 amino acids. The V gene's germline CDR1 is SGHRS and CDR2 YFSETQ. This chain's CDR3 is CASSLTVARYSYEQYF. The CDR3, as DNA: TGCGCCAGCAGCTTGACAGTAGCGCGCTACTCCTACGAGCAGTACTTC.

This clone was detected only a few times. The same CDR3 is also encoded by other DNA sequences in this sample. This rearrangement joins TRBV7-9 to TRBJ2-2; D might be TRBD1 (6 bases). Germline V lookup: CDR1 SEHNR, CDR2 FQNEAQ (reference sequence). V lost 8 bases and J 7 bases, leaving 11 bases between the germline ends. This CDR3 region has 12 residues. The CDR3 reads CASSPGVGELFF. Written as DNA, the CDR3 is TGTGCCAGCTCCCCAGGGGTCGGGGAGCTGTTTTTT. Full variable domain (missing parts from reference TRBV7-9 and TRBJ2-2): DTGVSQNPRHKITKRGQNVTFRCDPISEHNRLYWYRQTLGQGPEFLTYFQNEAQLEKSRLLSDRFSAERPKGSFSTLEIQRTEQGDSAMYLCASSPGVGELFFGEGSRLTVL.

This rearrangement joins TRBV27 to TRBJ2-1; 10 bases match TRBD1. V was pared by 4 bases and J by 9 bases, with 6 bases of the junction left unmatched. The CDR3 length is 14 residues. Per the germline V gene, CDR1 is MNHEY and CDR2 is SMNVEV (reference sequence). The DNA for the CDR3 is TGTGCCAGCAGTTCAAGGGACAGGGGATTTGAGCAGTTCTTC. As protein: CASSSRDRGFEQFF.

This rearrangement joins TRBV21-1 to TRBJ2-7; TRBD2 was called by the table and not checked on the DNA. TRBV21-1 is flagged as a pseudogene. The CDR3 contains 16 residues. For the CDR3, the DNA is TGTGCCAGCAGCTATAACGGTTCTAGCGGGAGCTACGAGCAGTACTTC. The encoded protein is CASSYNGSSGSYEQYF.

The rearrangement joins TRBV4-1 to TRBJ2-3; possible D gene TRBD1, 6 bases. CDR3 length: 16 residues. V shed 3 bases and J shed 2 bases, with 15 bases lying between them. Germline V gives CDR1 MGHRA, CDR2 YSYEKL. The CDR3 coding sequence is TGCGCCAGCAGCCATTCACGACAGGAACCCACAGATACGCAGTATTTT. Amino acid sequence: CASSHSRQEPTDTQYF.

The CDR3 loop is CATSRKAGGADEQFF. In nucleotides, the CDR3 is TGTGCCACCAGCAGGAAGGCCGGGGGGGCCGATGAGCAGTTCTTC. The chain couples TRBV15 to TRBJ2-1; 8 bases line up with TRBD2. The CDR3 loop spans 15 amino acids. Germline CDR1 and CDR2: LNHNV and YYDKDF (reference sequence). V gave up 3 bases and J gave up 8 bases; unmatched junction bases: 9.

The chain combines TRBV21-1 with TRBJ2-7; the DNA was not compared with TRBD1, the D call given in the table. TRBV21-1 is an annotated pseudogene. This CDR3 comprises 15 residues. The CDR3: CASSKALQAAYEQYF. The DNA for the CDR3 is TGTGCCAGCAGCAAAGCTCTCCAGGCCGCCTACGAGCAGTACTTC.

The chain combines TRBV27 with TRBJ2-2, with D unclear. The CDR3 has 12 residues. The germline CDR1 and CDR2 sequences are MNHEY and SMNVEV (reference sequence). Trimming left V 3 bases short and J 7 bases short, with 6 bases between. The CDR3 sequence: CASSFKVGELFF. The CDR3 DNA reads TGTGCCAGCAGTTTCAAGGTCGGGGAGCTGTTTTTT.

J is TRBJ2-7 and V is TRBV2; D ambiguous. This CDR3 has 13 residues. Trimming shortened V by 1 base and J by 4 bases, and 8 bases separated the two germline ends. The germline V gene encodes CDR1 SNHLY and CDR2 FYNNEI. CDR3 residues: CASSEVGNYEQYF. CDR3 bases: TGTGCCAGCAGTGAAGTGGGAAATTACGAGCAGTACTTC.

The chain joins TRBV6-5 to TRBJ1-5; D is undetermined. V lost 5 bases to trimming and J lost 2 bases, with 13 bases between them. Per germline, CDR1 MNHEY and CDR2 SVGAGI. The CDR3 runs to 15 residues. The CDR3 here is CASSVTFGGNQPQHF. CDR3 in DNA: TGTGCCAGCAGTGTGACCTTCGGGGGCAATCAGCCCCAGCATTTT.

Note on this clone: Distinct nucleotide sequences in the sample also encode this CDR3. The J gene is TRBJ2-7, the V gene TRBV7-9; 7 bases match TRBD1. V was clipped by 2 bases and J by 2 bases; unmatched bases: 3. This CDR3 has 14 residues. Germline values: CDR1 SEHNR, CDR2 FQNEAQ (reference sequence). The CDR3: CASSLRDSPYEQYF. Written as DNA, the CDR3 is TGTGCCAGCAGCTTACGGGACAGCCCCTACGAGCAGTACTTC.

The chain combines TRBV28 with TRBJ2-2; 11 bases line up with TRBD2. This CDR3 is 17 amino acids long. Losses at the gene ends were 5 bases for V and 7 bases for J; bases not matched to a gene: 12. Germline-derived CDR1 and CDR2 are MDHEN and SYDVKM. The CDR3 spells CASSARGLAGGVGELFF. CDR3 nucleotide sequence: TGTGCCAGCAGTGCCCGAGGGCTAGCGGGAGGTGTCGGGGAGCTGTTTTTT. Full variable domain (remainder filled in from reference TRBV28 and TRBJ2-2): DVKVTQSSRYLVKRTGEKVFLECVQDMDHENMFWYRQDPGLGLRLIYFSYDVKMKEKGDIPEGYSVSREKKERFSLILESASTNQTSMYLCASSARGLAGGVGELFFGEGSRLTVL.

This clone was recorded only once. CDR3 bases: TGTGCCAGCAGTTTGGTTTCATGGCGGCAGCGGGCTGAAGCTTTCTTT. Amino acid sequence: CASSLVSWRQRAEAFF. This chain connects TRBV28 to TRBJ1-1; D gene ambiguous. This CDR3 contains 16 residues. V lost 3 bases to trimming and J lost 6 bases, with 20 bases between them. The V gene's germline CDR1 is MDHEN and CDR2 SYDVKM.

V is TRBV28 and J is TRBJ1-5; no reliable D call. Germline CDR1 is MDHEN and CDR2 is SYDVKM. The CDR3 totals 16 residues. Trimming left V 4 bases short and J 5 bases short, with 18 bases between. CDR3 DNA sequence: TGTGCCAGCAGTTCATACCGAGAGCCAAACCATCAGCCCCAGCATTTT. This sequence encodes CASSSYREPNHQPQHF.

The chain joins TRBV2 to TRBJ2-7; 9 nucleotides agree with TRBD1. This CDR3 comprises 14 residues. From germline, CDR1 is SNHLY and CDR2 FYNNEI. V dropped 10 bases and J dropped 0; count of bases not matched to a gene: 7. The CDR3 loop reads CAILQGASSYEQYF. The CDR3, as DNA: TGTGCCATACTACAGGGGGCGAGCTCCTACGAGCAGTACTTC.

The chain has TRBV27 and TRBJ2-6; TRBD1 matches 7 bases. The length of the CDR3 is 18 residues. V lost 6 bases, J lost 4 bases, and 15 bases stayed unmatched. CDR1 is MNHEY, CDR2 SMNVEV, per germline (reference sequence). The CDR3 coding sequence is TGTGCCAGCAGGGCAGGGGACAGAGGGGACCTCGGGGCCAACGTCCTGACTTTC. It yields the protein CASRAGDRGDLGANVLTF. Using reference TRBV27 and TRBJ2-6 for the parts outside the CDR3, the full variable domain is EAQVTQNPRYLITVTGKKLTVTCSQNMNHEYMSWYRQDPGLGLRQIYYSMNVEVTDKGDVPEGYKVSRKEKRNFPLILESPSPNQTSLYFCASRAGDRGDLGANVLTFGAGSRLTVL.

The chain recombines TRBV6-1 with TRBJ2-5; D might be TRBD2 (6 bases). Germline CDR1 is MNHNS and CDR2 is SASEGT. The CDR3 is made up of 13 amino acids. Trimming pared 10 bases from V and 4 bases from J, leaving 16 bases between. CDR3 amino acids: CATAWGVRETQYF. The CDR3 nucleotides read TGTGCCACCGCCTGGGGGGTCCGAGAGACCCAGTACTTC.

As to this clone: Other DNA sequences in the same sample also yield this CDR3. The rearrangement uses TRBV13 and TRBJ2-3, with 9 positions matching TRBD1. From germline, CDR1 is PRHDT and CDR2 FYEKMQ (reference sequence). This CDR3 spans 15 amino acids. V lost 0 bases, J lost 5 bases, and 3 bases stayed unmatched. The CDR3 DNA sequence: TGTGCCAGCAGCTTAGGGGACAGGGGCGGAGATACGCAGTATTTT. Residues: CASSLGDRGGDTQYF.

This rearrangement joins TRBV19 to TRBJ1-3; the D is unclear. The germline CDR1 and CDR2 sequences are LNHDA and SQIVND (reference sequence). The CDR3 is made up of 19 amino acids. With 8 bases removed from V and 0 bases from J, the gap between germline ends came to 26 bases. The CDR3 here is CASCPYDIIDGSSGNTIYF. The CDR3 nucleotides read TGTGCCAGTTGCCCATATGATATTATCGACGGTTCCTCTGGAAACACCATATATTTT. Filled out from reference TRBV19 and TRBJ1-3, the complete variable domain reads DGGITQSPKYLFRKEGQNVTLSCEQNLNHDAMYWYRQDPGQGLRLIYYSQIVNDFQKGDIAEGYSVSREKKESFPLTVTSAQKNPTAFYLCASCPYDIIDGSSGNTIYFGEGSWLTVV.

This clone was recorded only once. The V gene is TRBV7-8, the J gene TRBJ1-2, with D maybe TRBD1 (6 bases). The germline V gene has CDR1 SGHVS and CDR2 FQNEAQ. This CDR3 spans 14 amino acids. V lost 5 bases, J lost 3 bases, and 13 bases lay in between. The CDR3 DNA reads as TGTGCCAGCAGCCTCGACAGGTTGTACTATGGCTACACCTTC. This encodes CASSLDRLYYGYTF.

The CDR3 region is CASNTLAEETQYF. In DNA, the CDR3 is TGTGCCAGCAACACCCTAGCGGAAGAGACCCAGTACTTC. This chain connects TRBV28 to TRBJ2-5, with 7 nucleotides matching TRBD2. The junction had 5 bases not matched to a gene; V was cut back by 7 bases and J by 3 bases. From germline, CDR1 is MDHEN and CDR2 SYDVKM. The CDR3 covers 13 residues.